This entry lists 29 T cell receptor beta chains sequenced from one sample in a study of T-cell memory formation after mild COVID-19. Via MiXCR, TCRdb re-called the 5' RACE reads, giving one row per CDR3 protein. The sample lists fewer than 400,000 distinct CDR3 sequences, about 15% seen once, with 20% to 25% in the top ten. What was sequenced was PBMCs or a T cell subset sorted from them (not recorded which). All receptors come from a man aged 18 to 30 who had mild COVID-19 (a few samples of this study predate the infection). Cell type and time point are not known.

The chain is built from TRBV7-9 and TRBJ1-5, with unresolved D. The germline gives CDR1 SEHNR, CDR2 FQNEAQ (reference sequence). This CDR3 has 13 amino acids. Trimming removed 0 bases at V and 5 bases at J, with 5 bases between. As DNA, the CDR3 is TGTGCCAGCAGCTTAGCGCCTTATCAGCCCCAGCATTTT. Its protein is CASSLAPYQPQHF.

The CDR3 DNA is TGTGCCAGCAGTTTCATGGCCGCTACGCAGTATTTT. Translated, it gives CASSFMAATQYF. The V gene is TRBV12-3 or TRBV12-4, the J gene TRBJ2-3; D is uncertain. This CDR3 contains 12 residues. V was clipped by 3 bases and J by 8 bases, with 9 bases between them.

This rearrangement joins TRBV5-1 to TRBJ2-2; D possibly corresponds to TRBD1 (6 bases). V gave up 4 bases and J gave up 6 bases, with 10 bases separating them. CDR1 and CDR2 (germline): SGHRS, YFSETQ. CDR3 length equals 13 residues. The chain's CDR3 is CASSTYRAGELFF. The CDR3, as DNA: TGCGCCAGCAGCACTTACAGGGCCGGGGAGCTGTTTTTT.

This clonotype was seen only a few times. The rearrangement links TRBV5-1 to TRBJ2-7; D gene uncertain. V gave up 0 bases and J gave up 0 bases, with 10 bases separating them. In germline, CDR1 is SGHRS, CDR2 YFSETQ. This CDR3 has 15 residues. The CDR3 DNA reads TGCGCCAGCAGCTTGGCCCGAGACGGCTCCTACGAGCAGTACTTC. Protein sequence: CASSLARDGSYEQYF.

J is TRBJ2-7 and V is TRBV7-9, with D unresolved. The CDR3 has 12 residues. Trimming took off 4 bases at V and 10 bases at J, with 14 bases between the two ends. Germline lookup yields CDR1 SEHNR and CDR2 FQNEAQ (reference sequence). The CDR3 here is CASSSSGSVQYV. The CDR3 DNA reads TGTGCCAGCAGCTCCTCCGGGTCAGTTCAGTACGTC.

Only a few counts were recorded for this clonotype. CDR3 in amino acids: CASSQKGFTGELFF. In DNA, the CDR3 is TGTGCCAGCAGCCAAAAAGGGTTCACCGGGGAGCTGTTTTTT. The chain joins TRBV3-1 to TRBJ2-2; D remains ambiguous. CDR1 LGHDT and CDR2 YNNKEL come from the germline V gene (reference sequence). This CDR3 has 14 amino acids. Between the trimmed V and J ends, which lost 2 bases and 4 bases, there was a span of 8 bases.

The chain employs TRBV7-9 and TRBJ2-7; D uncertain. Germline V gives CDR1 SEHNR, CDR2 FQNEAQ (reference sequence). The ends were cut back, 8 bases at V and 3 bases at J, with 11 bases in the middle. The CDR3 extends over 12 amino acids. CDR3 in DNA: TGTGCCAGCGCCCCGATCGGCTACGAGCAGTACTTC. It translates to CASAPIGYEQYF.

A few counts support this clonotype. This rearrangement joins TRBV28 to TRBJ2-7; TRBD1 aligns across 7 bases. The CDR3 is 14 amino acids. Germline CDR1 and CDR2: MDHEN and SYDVKM. V was clipped by 5 bases and J by 0 bases; unmatched bases: 4. The CDR3 DNA follows: TGTGCCAGCAGTGAGACAGGGAGCTCCTACGAGCAGTACGTC. Its translation: CASSETGSSYEQYV.

The V gene is TRBV6-2 or TRBV6-3, the J gene TRBJ2-3, with no clear D. Germline V CDR1 and CDR2: MNHEY, SVGEGT. The V end lost 0 bases, the J end lost 10 bases, and 11 bases lay between the germline ends. This CDR3 has 13 residues. This chain's CDR3 is CASSYSISIPQYF. CDR3 DNA: TGTGCCAGCAGTTACTCGATTTCTATCCCGCAGTATTTT.

The chain combines TRBV15 with TRBJ2-5, with D possibly matching TRBD1 (5 bases). V gave up 2 bases and J gave up 5 bases, with 15 bases separating them. The CDR3 extends over 15 amino acids. Looked up from germline, CDR1 is LNHNV and CDR2 is YYDKDF (reference sequence). For the CDR3, the DNA is TGTGCCACCAGCAGACTGCAGGGTGATGGGGAGACCCAGTACTTC. Translation: CATSRLQGDGETQYF.

This clonotype was seen more than once but under ten times. The chain carries TRBV9 and TRBJ2-1; D not resolved. V was clipped by 2 bases and J by 5 bases, with 8 bases between them. Per the germline V gene, CDR1 is SGDLS and CDR2 is YYNGEE. CDR3 length: 13 amino acids. Here the CDR3 DNA reads TGTGCCAGCAGCGTCCGCCATGACAATGAGCAGTTCTTC. As protein: CASSVRHDNEQFF.

The genes are TRBV24-1 and TRBJ2-1, with D tentatively TRBD1 (6 bases). V lost 7 bases, J lost 8 bases, and 14 bases lay in between. Germline CDR1 reads KGHDR; CDR2 reads SFDVKD. CDR3 length: 13 amino acids. CDR3 nucleotides: TGTGCCACCAGACGATCAGGGGTCGATGAGCAGTTCTTC. This translates into CATRRSGVDEQFF.

This clonotype appeared many times. The rearrangement joins TRBV4-2 to TRBJ1-6; D gene unclear. With 3 bases removed from V and 4 bases from J, the gap between germline ends came to 10 bases. The germline gives CDR1 LGHNA, CDR2 YNFKEQ. The CDR3 is 15 amino acids. DNA for the CDR3: TGTGCCAGCAGCCAGCAGGACCCATATAATTCACCCCTCCACTTT. Residues: CASSQQDPYNSPLHF.

The table lists this clonotype with a few counts. CDR3 loop: CSARDRGQGYTF. Here the CDR3 DNA reads TGCAGTGCTAGGGACAGGGGGCAGGGCTACACCTTC. V is TRBV20-1 and J is TRBJ1-2; 11 nucleotides match TRBD1. With 3 bases clipped from V and 8 bases from J, the junction kept 2 bases outside the gene matches. Germline CDR1 is DFQATT and CDR2 is SNEGSKA (reference sequence). The CDR3 runs 12 residues.

This clonotype appeared a few times. The chain uses TRBV11-3 and TRBJ1-3, with 8 positions matching TRBD1. Trimming took 4 bases from V and 4 from J; bases not matched to a gene: 9. Germline V gene sequence: CDR1 SGHNT, CDR2 YENEEA. This CDR3 region has 16 residues. CDR3 DNA: TGTGCCAGCAGCTCCGGACAGGGCAGATCCGGAAACACCATATATTTT. Its translation: CASSSGQGRSGNTIYF.

This chain links TRBV6-5 with TRBJ2-1; TRBD1 matches at 8 bases. Per germline, CDR1 MNHEY and CDR2 SVGAGI. V dropped 7 bases and J dropped 9; count of bases not matched to a gene: 2. This CDR3 has 11 amino acids. CDR3 residues: CASMDRVEQFF. Here the CDR3 DNA reads TGTGCCAGCATGGACAGGGTTGAGCAGTTCTTC.

This clonotype was recorded a few times. The rearrangement uses TRBV6-2 or TRBV6-3 and TRBJ2-7; D ambiguous. The CDR3 is 11 amino acids. V was shortened by 5 bases and J by 2 bases, with 4 bases between the two germline ends. Germline assignment: CDR1 MNHEY and CDR2 SVGEGT. The CDR3 DNA is TGTGCCAGCAGTCGAACCTACGAGCAGTACTTC. It translates to CASSRTYEQYF.

Only a few counts were recorded for this clonotype. V usage is TRBV6-6 and J usage is TRBJ1-5; TRBD1 is a possible D gene (5 bases). This CDR3 has 16 amino acids. Between the trimmed V and J ends, which lost 5 bases and 4 bases, there was a span of 18 bases. Germline CDR1 is MNHNY and CDR2 is SVGAGI (reference sequence). CDR3 residues: CASSAPPGRRNQPQHF. DNA for the CDR3: TGTGCCAGCAGTGCACCTCCGGGACGGAGAAATCAGCCCCAGCATTTT.

The chain uses TRBV5-1 and TRBJ2-3, with D perhaps matching TRBD2 (6 bases). The CDR3 length is 14 residues. The V gene lost 4 bases and the J gene lost 8 bases, with 17 bases spanning the gap. CDR1 SGHRS and CDR2 YFSETQ come from the germline V gene. CDR3 region: CASSPTRGKTTQYF. In DNA, the CDR3 is TGCGCCAGCAGCCCAACTCGGGGGAAGACTACGCAGTATTTT.

This clonotype was seen a handful of times. The rearrangement uses TRBV7-3 and TRBJ2-2; D is perhaps TRBD1 (5 bases). V was shortened by 6 bases and J by 7 bases, with 12 bases between the two germline ends. Germline assignment: CDR1 SGHTA and CDR2 FQGTGA. CDR3 length equals 13 residues. CDR3 amino acids: CASRPGRYGELFF. CDR3 nucleotide sequence: TGTGCCAGCAGACCAGGGCGGTACGGGGAGCTGTTTTTT.

This sequence joins TRBV12-3 or TRBV12-4 and TRBJ2-3; D possibly matches TRBD1 or TRBD2 (6 bases each). V lost 4 bases and J lost 2, with 13 bases in between. The CDR3 covers 15 residues. This CDR3 is CASSWSGANTDTQYF. The CDR3 DNA sequence: TGTGCCAGCAGTTGGTCGGGGGCAAACACAGATACGCAGTATTTT.

This clonotype was picked up a small number of times. The chain joins TRBV6-2 or TRBV6-3 to TRBJ2-2; D gene uncertain. Trimming removed 2 bases at V and 8 bases at J, with 3 bases between. The CDR3 consists of 11 residues. Germline V gene lookup returns CDR1 MNHEY and CDR2 SVGEGT. CDR3 residues: CASSYGGELFF. CDR3 DNA: TGTGCCAGCAGTTACGGAGGGGAGCTGTTTTTT.

V usage is TRBV10-3 and J usage is TRBJ2-1; TRBD2 aligns across 7 bases. Germline CDR1 ENHRY, CDR2 SYGVKD. With V trimmed by 5 bases and J by 0 bases, 7 bases remained unmatched. The CDR3 has 16 amino acids. The CDR3 DNA sequence: TGTGCCATCAGTTTTCTAGCGGAACGCTCCTACAATGAGCAGTTCTTC. It specifies CAISFLAERSYNEQFF.

CDR3 protein: CASSQSNTRGDEQYV. The CDR3 DNA is TGCGCCAGCAGTCAATCGAACACTAGGGGCGACGAGCAGTACGTC. V is TRBV23-1 and J is TRBJ2-7, with D perhaps being TRBD1 or TRBD2 (5 bases each). TRBV23-1 is known as an ORF, though its function is uncertain. This CDR3 is 15 amino acids long. The V end lost 0 bases, the J end lost 5 bases, and 14 bases lay between the germline ends.

In its sample, this clonotype was seen many times. The DNA for the CDR3 is TGTGCCAGCTCACCGGCAGGGGAAGAGACCCAGTACTTC. Protein: CASSPAGEETQYF. The chain links TRBV18 to TRBJ2-5; perhaps TRBD1 as D (6 bases). Germline CDR1 is KGHSH and CDR2 is LQKENI. V was pared by 3 bases and J by 3 bases, with 8 bases between. The CDR3 contains 13 residues.

The V gene is TRBV11-2, the J gene TRBJ1-6; no firm D call. From germline, CDR1 is SGHAT and CDR2 FQNNGV. The CDR3 has 12 residues. The V and J ends lost 5 bases and 6 bases respectively, with 5 bases between them. CDR3 protein: CASSNLNSPLHF. As DNA, the CDR3 is TGTGCCAGCAGCAACCTTAATTCACCCCTCCACTTT. The full variable domain, rest sourced from reference TRBV11-2 and TRBJ1-6, is EAGVAQSPRYKIIEKRQSVAFWCNPISGHATLYWYQQILGQGPKLLIQFQNNGVVDDSQLPKDRFSAERLKGVDSTLKIQPAKLEDSAVYLCASSNLNSPLHFGNGTRLTVT.

This clonotype was picked up a small number of times. The genes are TRBV7-9 and TRBJ1-3; the match to TRBD1 covers 11 bases. Germline values: CDR1 SEHNR, CDR2 FQNEAQ (reference sequence). J lost 4 bases, V lost 4 bases, and 15 bases had no gene match. The CDR3 runs to 19 residues. The chain's CDR3 is CASSSFKRTGGFFGNTIYF. The DNA of the CDR3 is TGTGCCAGCAGCTCATTTAAGCGGACAGGGGGCTTCTTCGGAAACACCATATATTTT.

A few counts support this clonotype. This sequence joins TRBV5-4 and TRBJ2-1, with D tentatively TRBD2 (5 bases). Germline V lookup: CDR1 SGHNT, CDR2 YYREEE (reference sequence). The CDR3 spans 13 residues. V lost 4 bases and J lost 4, with 9 bases in between. CDR3 in amino acids: CASSLGEYNEQFF. CDR3 in DNA: TGTGCCAGCAGCCTGGGAGAATACAATGAGCAGTTCTTC.

This clonotype was picked up a small number of times. The chain recombines TRBV6-6 with TRBJ2-6; D is ambiguous. The CDR3 runs 16 residues. The germline V gene encodes CDR1 MNHNY and CDR2 SVGAGI (reference sequence). V lost 0 bases to trimming and J lost 4 bases, with 10 bases between them. CDR3 bases: TGTGCCAGCAGTTACTCCGCTCAGACCGGGGCCAACGTCCTGACTTTC. It is translated as CASSYSAQTGANVLTF.